The entry below describes one T cell receptor beta chain. This specimen belongs to a study of technical replicates of blood from a handful of donors. Trimming took 4 bases from V and 0 from J, leaving 7 bases between them. From germline, CDR1 is SEHNR and CDR2 FQNEAQ (reference sequence). The CDR3 spans 14 residues. Sequencing was performed with immunoSEQ multiplex PCR; in TCRdb, only in-frame clones are kept and a portion is missing. Among around 79,000 clones, about 91% were seen once, and the ten largest hold 0.2% to 0.25%. The chain recombines TRBV7-9 with TRBJ1-3, with unresolved D. This clonotype was obtained from a human donor in good health. Input material: T cells isolated from PBMCs. In nucleotides, the CDR3 is TGTGCCAGCAGCTCCTCTTCCTCTGGAAACACCATATATTTT. Translated, it gives CASSSSSSGNTIYF.